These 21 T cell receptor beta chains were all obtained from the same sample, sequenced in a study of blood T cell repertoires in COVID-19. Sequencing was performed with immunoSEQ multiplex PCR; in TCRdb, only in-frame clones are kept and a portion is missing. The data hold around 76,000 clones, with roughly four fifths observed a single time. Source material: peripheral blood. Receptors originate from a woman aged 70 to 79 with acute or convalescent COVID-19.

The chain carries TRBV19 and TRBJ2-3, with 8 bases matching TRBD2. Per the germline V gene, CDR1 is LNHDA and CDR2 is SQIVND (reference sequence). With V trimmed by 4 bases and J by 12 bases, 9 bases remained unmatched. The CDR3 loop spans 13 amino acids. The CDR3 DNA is TGTGCCAGTAGTAGTTTCCGGGAGGGCAATCAGTATTTT. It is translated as CASSSFREGNQYF.

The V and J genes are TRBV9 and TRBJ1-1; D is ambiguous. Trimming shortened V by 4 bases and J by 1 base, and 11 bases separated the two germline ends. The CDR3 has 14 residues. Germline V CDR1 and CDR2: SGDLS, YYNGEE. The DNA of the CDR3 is TGTGCCAGCAGCCCCATACAGCCGAACACTGAAGCTTTCTTT. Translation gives CASSPIQPNTEAFF.

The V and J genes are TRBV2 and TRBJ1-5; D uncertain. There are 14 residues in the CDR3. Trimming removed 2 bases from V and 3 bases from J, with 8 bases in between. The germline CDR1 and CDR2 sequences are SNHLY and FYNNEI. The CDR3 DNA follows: TGTGCCAGCAGTGAATTCGGGAACAATCAGCCCCAGCATTTT. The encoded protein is CASSEFGNNQPQHF.

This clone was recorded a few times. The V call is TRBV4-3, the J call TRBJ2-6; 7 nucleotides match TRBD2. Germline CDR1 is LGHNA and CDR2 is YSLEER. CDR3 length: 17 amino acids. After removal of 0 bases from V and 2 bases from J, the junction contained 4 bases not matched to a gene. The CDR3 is CASSQDLGGTGANVLTF. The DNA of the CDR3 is TGCGCCAGCAGCCAAGATCTGGGGGGGACTGGGGCCAACGTCCTGACTTTC.

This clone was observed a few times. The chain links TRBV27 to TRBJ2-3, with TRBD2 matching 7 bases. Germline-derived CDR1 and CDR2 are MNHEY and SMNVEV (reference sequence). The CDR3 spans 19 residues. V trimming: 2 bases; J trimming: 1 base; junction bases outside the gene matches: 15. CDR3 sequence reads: CASSLTGTINMRRTDTQYF. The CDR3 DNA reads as TGTGCCAGCAGTTTAACCGGGACTATAAACATGAGACGCACAGATACGCAGTATTTT.

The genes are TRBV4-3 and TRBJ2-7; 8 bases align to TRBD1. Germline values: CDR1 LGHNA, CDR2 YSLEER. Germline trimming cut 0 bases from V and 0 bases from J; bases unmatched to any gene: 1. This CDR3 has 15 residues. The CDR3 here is CASSQEQGGSYEQYF. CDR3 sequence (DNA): TGCGCCAGCAGCCAAGAACAGGGGGGCTCCTACGAGCAGTACTTC.

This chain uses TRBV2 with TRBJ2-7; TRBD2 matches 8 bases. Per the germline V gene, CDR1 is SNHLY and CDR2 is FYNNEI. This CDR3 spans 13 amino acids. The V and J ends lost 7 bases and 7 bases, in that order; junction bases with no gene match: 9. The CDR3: CASKSGSLAEQYF. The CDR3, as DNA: TGTGCCAGCAAGAGCGGGAGTCTGGCGGAGCAGTACTTC.

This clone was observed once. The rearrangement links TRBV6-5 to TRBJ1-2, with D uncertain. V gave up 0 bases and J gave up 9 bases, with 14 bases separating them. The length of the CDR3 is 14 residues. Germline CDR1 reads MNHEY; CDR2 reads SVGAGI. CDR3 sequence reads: CASSYSVQDVSYTF. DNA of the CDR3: TGTGCCAGCAGTTACTCGGTTCAGGATGTAAGCTACACCTTC.

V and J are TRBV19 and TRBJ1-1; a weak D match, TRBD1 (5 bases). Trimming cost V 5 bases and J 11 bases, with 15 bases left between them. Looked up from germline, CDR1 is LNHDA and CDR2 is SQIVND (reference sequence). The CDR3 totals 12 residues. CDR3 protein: CASSRERTRAFF. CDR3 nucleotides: TGTGCCAGTAGTCGGGAGAGGACACGGGCTTTCTTT.

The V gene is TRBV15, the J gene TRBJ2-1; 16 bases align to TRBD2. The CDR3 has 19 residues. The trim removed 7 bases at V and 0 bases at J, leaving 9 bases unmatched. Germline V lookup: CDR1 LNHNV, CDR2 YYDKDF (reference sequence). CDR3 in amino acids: CATTKGLAGGAGSYNEQFF. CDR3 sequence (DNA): TGTGCCACCACCAAGGGACTAGCGGGAGGGGCCGGCTCCTACAATGAGCAGTTCTTC.

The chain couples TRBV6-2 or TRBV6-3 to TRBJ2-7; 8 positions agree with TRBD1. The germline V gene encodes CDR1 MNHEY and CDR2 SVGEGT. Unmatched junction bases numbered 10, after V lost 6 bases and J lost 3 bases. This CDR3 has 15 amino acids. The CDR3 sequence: CASSRGQGWLYEQYF. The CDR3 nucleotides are TGTGCCAGCAGCCGCGGACAGGGTTGGCTCTACGAGCAGTACTTC.

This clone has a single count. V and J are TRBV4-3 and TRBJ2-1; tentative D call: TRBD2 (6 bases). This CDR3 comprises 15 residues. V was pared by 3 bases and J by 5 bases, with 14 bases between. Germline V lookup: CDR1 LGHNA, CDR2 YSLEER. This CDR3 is CASSHGTGVNNEQFF. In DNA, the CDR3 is TGCGCCAGCAGCCATGGAACGGGGGTGAACAATGAGCAGTTCTTC.

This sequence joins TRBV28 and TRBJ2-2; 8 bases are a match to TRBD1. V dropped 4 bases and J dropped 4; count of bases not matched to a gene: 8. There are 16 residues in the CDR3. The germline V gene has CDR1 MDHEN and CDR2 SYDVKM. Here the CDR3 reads CASSSPGQGTTGELFF. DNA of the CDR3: TGTGCCAGCAGTTCTCCCGGACAGGGAACCACCGGGGAGCTGTTTTTT.

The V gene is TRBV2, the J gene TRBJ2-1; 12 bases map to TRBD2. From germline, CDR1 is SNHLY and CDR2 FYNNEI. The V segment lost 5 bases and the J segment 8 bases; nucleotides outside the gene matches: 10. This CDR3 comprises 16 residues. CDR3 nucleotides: TGTGCCAGCAGTAACCCTAGCGGGAGGGCCAACGATGAGCAGTTCTTC. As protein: CASSNPSGRANDEQFF.

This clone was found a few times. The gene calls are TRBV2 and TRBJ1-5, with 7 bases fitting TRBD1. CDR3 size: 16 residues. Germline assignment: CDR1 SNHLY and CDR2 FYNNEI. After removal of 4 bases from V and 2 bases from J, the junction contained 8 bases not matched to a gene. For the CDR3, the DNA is TGTGCCAGCAGTGGGACAGGAGGTGGGGGCAATCAGCCCCAGCATTTT. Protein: CASSGTGGGGNQPQHF.

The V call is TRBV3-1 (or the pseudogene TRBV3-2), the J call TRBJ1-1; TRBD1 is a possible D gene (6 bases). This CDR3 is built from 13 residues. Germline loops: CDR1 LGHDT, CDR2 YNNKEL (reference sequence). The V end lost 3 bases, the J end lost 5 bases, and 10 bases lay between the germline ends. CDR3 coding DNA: TGTGCCAGCAGCCATTTGGGGGCGACTGAAGCTTTCTTT. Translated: CASSHLGATEAFF.

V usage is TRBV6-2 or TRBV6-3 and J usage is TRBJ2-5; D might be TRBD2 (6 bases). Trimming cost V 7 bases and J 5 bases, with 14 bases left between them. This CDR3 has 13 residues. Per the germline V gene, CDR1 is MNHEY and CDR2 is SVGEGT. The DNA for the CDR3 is TGTGCCAGCACCCCTACTAGCTGGGAGACCCAGTACTTC. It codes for CASTPTSWETQYF.

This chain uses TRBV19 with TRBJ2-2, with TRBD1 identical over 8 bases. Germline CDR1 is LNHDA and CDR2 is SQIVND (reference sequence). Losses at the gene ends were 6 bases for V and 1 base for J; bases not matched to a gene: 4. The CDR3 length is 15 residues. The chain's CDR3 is CASSMGQVNTGELFF. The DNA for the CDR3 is TGTGCCAGTAGCATGGGACAGGTGAACACCGGGGAGCTGTTTTTT. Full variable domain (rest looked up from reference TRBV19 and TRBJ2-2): DGGITQSPKYLFRKEGQNVTLSCEQNLNHDAMYWYRQDPGQGLRLIYYSQIVNDFQKGDIAEGYSVSREKKESFPLTVTSAQKNPTAFYLCASSMGQVNTGELFFGEGSRLTVL.

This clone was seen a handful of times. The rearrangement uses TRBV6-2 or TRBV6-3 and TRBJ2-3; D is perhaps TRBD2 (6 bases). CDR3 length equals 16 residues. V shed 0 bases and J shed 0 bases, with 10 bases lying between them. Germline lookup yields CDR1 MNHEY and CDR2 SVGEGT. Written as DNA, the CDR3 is TGTGCCAGCAGTTACTCCGGGACTGGTAGCACAGATACGCAGTATTTT. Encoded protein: CASSYSGTGSTDTQYF.

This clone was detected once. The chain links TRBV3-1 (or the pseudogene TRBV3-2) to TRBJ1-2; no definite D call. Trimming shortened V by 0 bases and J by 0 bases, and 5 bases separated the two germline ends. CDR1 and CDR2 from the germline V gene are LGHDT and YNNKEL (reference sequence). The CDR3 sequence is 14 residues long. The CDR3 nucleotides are TGTGCCAGCAGCCAAGACGGAGCTAACTATGGCTACACCTTC. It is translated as CASSQDGANYGYTF.

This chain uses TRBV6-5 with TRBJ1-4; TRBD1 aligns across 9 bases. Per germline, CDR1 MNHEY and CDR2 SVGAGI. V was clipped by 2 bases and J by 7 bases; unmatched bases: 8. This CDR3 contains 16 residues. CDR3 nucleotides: TGTGCCAGCAGTTACGCGGGACAGGGCGGGTCTGAAAAACTGTTTTTT. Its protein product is CASSYAGQGGSEKLFF.